This TCR beta chain was sequenced in a study of cytomegalovirus exposure and HLA in healthy donors. Study as a whole: HLA-typed donors were the source of about 85 million unique TCRs, which an early data release held.

Overall study findings and caveats: Rarity characterized most TCR sequences, yet some public TCRs appeared in many donors. The study put some 150 TCR beta chains on its list as cytomegalovirus-associated.

The PCR had 60 Vbeta and 13 Jbeta primers. TCRdb's table, derived via immunoSEQ multiplex PCR, lists solely in-frame clones and lacks some. This sample has about 180,000 clones, with 72% found just once. Regarding this clone: Its antigen is not identified.

The length of the CDR3 is 14 residues. The germline V gene has CDR1 SQVTM and CDR2 ANQGSEA. Germline trimming cut 3 bases from V and 4 bases from J; bases unmatched to any gene: 6. The chain uses TRBV29-1 and TRBJ2-5; 9 bases line up with TRBD2. The sequence derives from a human donor in good health. Sequencing input: PBMCs. CDR3 sequence reads: CSVDKAGGGETQYF. CDR3 coding DNA: TGCAGCGTTGATAAAGCGGGGGGAGGAGAGACCCAGTACTTC.